This T cell receptor beta chain was captured in a study of CD4 T cells in relation to SARS-CoV-2 and coronaviruses. This clone was recorded once. Its matching antigen is unknown. Before the COVID-19 pandemic, during about 2011-2019, CD4+ T cells were taken from unexposed donors. After about 10 days of culture, CD4+ T cells were isolated. The CDR3 loop spans 14 amino acids. Germline V CDR1 and CDR2: KGHSH, LQKENI. V lost 0 bases to trimming and J lost 5 bases, with 8 bases between them. The method was immunoSEQ multiplex PCR; TCRdb's version includes in-frame clones alone and lacks a portion of them. The table has about 21,000 clones, just over 75% seen once; the top ten hold about 18%.

The rearrangement links TRBV18 to TRBJ1-5; D ambiguous. The sequenced material came from CD4+ T cells from PBMCs, cultured in vitro. The receptor was isolated from a human donor in good health. CDR3 residues: CASSPPSRDQPQHF. CDR3 sequence (DNA): TGTGCCAGCTCACCACCCTCCCGAGATCAGCCCCAGCATTTT.